This is a list of T cell receptor beta chains from one sample in a study of beta chain features in type 1 diabetes. Produced via immunoSEQ multiplex PCR; TCRdb's table is partial and in-frame only. There are about 900,000 clones in the sample; about 17% occur only once, and around 0.02% lies in the top ten. The sequenced sample consisted of naive CD4+ T cells from blood. Source of these receptors: a woman under 30 in good health. The CDR3 runs from the conserved cysteine through the conserved F or W. Fields, in order: D gene, V gene, clone size, J gene, CDR3 DNA, CDR3 protein. The D gene is left open where the match is weak. Only part of the rows carry a size: once, few, many, or a class if the clone is expanded.

>TRBD1|TRBV2|few|TRBJ1-5
TGTGCCAGCAGTTCGACAGGGAACTTACTTCAGCCCCAGCATTTT
CASSSTGNLLQPQHF
>TRBD1|TRBV10-2|few|TRBJ1-2
TGCGCCAGCAGTTACGCCGGGACAGCTAACTATGGCTACACCTTC
CASSYAGTANYGYTF
>-|TRBV28|-|TRBJ1-6
TGTGCCAGCAGTTGGGATTCACCCCTCCACTTT
CASSWDSPLHF
>-|TRBV21-1|few|TRBJ2-1
TGTGCCAGCAGCAAACCGGTTCCGGCCCGGAGCTCCTACAATGAGCAGTTCTTC
CASSKPVPARSSYNEQFF
>-|TRBV18|few|TRBJ2-6
TGTGCCAGCTCACCTGCAAGGGGGACTGGGGCCAACGTCCTGACTTTC
CASSPARGTGANVLTF
>TRBD1|TRBV2|-|TRBJ1-4
TGTGCCAGCAACCGGGACAGCACAGGTGAAAAACTGTTTTTT
CASNRDSTGEKLFF
>-|TRBV2|few|TRBJ1-1
TGTGCCACCAGTGGGCAGTCGAACACTGAAGCTTTCTTT
CATSGQSNTEAFF
>-|TRBV4-3|many|TRBJ2-3
TGCGCCAGCAGCCAAGGGGATACGCAGTATTTT
CASSQGDTQYF
>-|TRBV29-1|few|TRBJ2-1
TGCAGCGTATCTCCTAGGGTCAATGAGCAGTTCTTC
CSVSPRVNEQFF
>-|TRBV18|-|TRBJ1-2
TGTGCCAGCTCACCCAGCGCCGGGGCCAACTATGGCTACACCTTC
CASSPSAGANYGYTF
>TRBD2|TRBV14|few|TRBJ2-1
TGTGCCAGCAGCCAAGTGAGCGGGGGAAATGAGCAGTTCTTC
CASSQVSGGNEQFF
>TRBD1|TRBV9|-|TRBJ1-1
TGTGCCAGCAGCGTAGGCTCCGGGACAGGTGAAGCTTTCTTT
CASSVGSGTGEAFF
>-|TRBV5-1|-|TRBJ2-1
TGCGCCAGCAGCTATAATACAGGATACAATGAGCAGTTCTTC
CASSYNTGYNEQFF
>-|TRBV10-3|many|TRBJ1-1
TGTGCCATCAGTGAGAGGGGTGGGGATGAAGCTTTCTTT
CAISERGGDEAFF
>TRBD2|TRBV27|-|TRBJ2-3
TGTGCCAGCAGTTCTCAGCGGGGGTCTAGCACAGATACGCAGTATTTT
CASSSQRGSSTDTQYF
>TRBD1|TRBV7-9|-|TRBJ2-7
TGTGCCAGCAGCTTCAGAGGGACAGGGGGCCACTACGAGCAGTACTTC
CASSFRGTGGHYEQYF
>-|TRBV5-4|few|TRBJ2-5
TGTGCCAGCAGCCTTGGACAGTACCAAGAGACCCAGTACTTC
CASSLGQYQETQYF
>-|TRBV10-3|many|TRBJ2-7
TGTGCCATCAGTGGAGACTCCTCCGGGGAGCAGTACTTC
CAISGDSSGEQYF
>-|TRBV29-1|few|TRBJ2-7
TGCAGCGTCACCAGGGACTCCTACGAGCAGTACTTC
CSVTRDSYEQYF
>-|TRBV2|-|TRBJ1-2
TGTGCCAGCGTTCTGCTTTATGGCTACACCTTC
CASVLLYGYTF
>-|TRBV7-9|-|TRBJ1-1
TGTGCCAGCAGATCACAGATGAACACTGAAGCTTTCTTT
CASRSQMNTEAFF
>-|TRBV15|-|TRBJ2-7
TGTGCCACCAGCAGAGACTGGAACAGGCCCAATCCGGAGCAGTACTTC
CATSRDWNRPNPEQYF
>TRBD2|TRBV5-4|-|TRBJ2-2
TGTGCCAGCACCTTCGGAGTAGCGGGCACCGGGGAGCTGTTTTTT
CASTFGVAGTGELFF
>TRBD1|TRBV4-3|few|TRBJ1-4
TGCGCCAGCAGCCAAGCCCCTCGAGGGACAGATGATGAAAAACTGTTTTTT
CASSQAPRGTDDEKLFF
>TRBD2|TRBV6-6|-|TRBJ2-5
TGTGCCAGCAGCTGGACTAGCGGGATACAAGAGACCCAGTACTTC
CASSWTSGIQETQYF
>-|TRBV27|few|TRBJ2-7
TGTGCCTACAGTTCCTACGAGCAGTACTTC
CAYSSYEQYF
>-|TRBV11-3|-|TRBJ2-1
TGTGCCAGCAGCGTCGGCAACAGCCCCTACAATGAGCAGTTCTTC
CASSVGNSPYNEQFF
>-|TRBV14|-|TRBJ2-1
TGTGCCAGCAGCCAAGTCTCGGGGGCGAATGAGCAGTTCTTC
CASSQVSGANEQFF
>-|TRBV28|-|TRBJ2-5
TGTGCCAGCAGTTTAAGGGGTCAGAGACAAGAGACCCAGTACTTC
CASSLRGQRQETQYF
>TRBD2|TRBV5-4|few|TRBJ2-7
TGTGCCAGCAGCGCCGGACTAGTAGAGTACTTC
CASSAGLVEYF
>TRBD1|TRBV4-3|few|TRBJ2-7
TGCGCCAGCAGCCAAGTGTGGGGACAGGCCACAATGTACGAGCAGTACTTC
CASSQVWGQATMYEQYF
>-|TRBV20-1|-|TRBJ2-7
TGCAGTGCAAGGGTTGGCTACGAGCAGTACTTC
CSARVGYEQYF
>-|TRBV6-5|-|TRBJ2-5
TGTGCCAGCAGTTTACAACAGCAAGAGACCCAGTACTTC
CASSLQQQETQYF
>-|TRBV2|-|TRBJ2-2
TGTGCCAGCAAAAGGGGGACCGGGGAGCTGTTTTTT
CASKRGTGELFF
>-|TRBV2|-|TRBJ2-1
TGTGCCAGCAGTGAAATGGAGGAGCAGTTCTTC
CASSEMEEQFF
>-|TRBV7-2|-|TRBJ2-3
TGTGCCAGCAGCTTAGTCTTTTCTAGGATGGATACGCAGTATTTT
CASSLVFSRMDTQYF
>TRBD1|TRBV7-8|few|TRBJ2-7
TGTGCCAGCAGCTTAGCCGGGACAGGGATTTCCTACGAGCAGTACTTC
CASSLAGTGISYEQYF
>-|TRBV20-1|-|TRBJ2-1
TGCAGTGCTAGGACTTACAATGAGCAGTTCTTC
CSARTYNEQFF
>-|TRBV4-3|-|TRBJ2-7
TGCGCCAGCAGCCAATGTCGTTTTTTGGTCAACGCCTACGAGCAGTACTTC
CASSQCRFLVNAYEQYF
>-|TRBV12-2|-|TRBJ2-7
TGTGCAAGTCGCTTTGGGCCAAATATTCCTTACGAGCAGTACTTC
CASRFGPNIPYEQYF
>TRBD2|TRBV9|few|TRBJ2-3
TGTGCCAGCAGCTTCCGGGAGGGACGCACAGATACGCAGTATTTT
CASSFREGRTDTQYF
>-|TRBV7-8|few|TRBJ2-7
TGTGCCAGCAGCTTAATAGCGCCGCGAGGGGAGCAGTACTTC
CASSLIAPRGEQYF
>-|TRBV7-9|-|TRBJ2-3
TGTGCCAGCAGCCTGACCAGGGGCACAGATACGCAGTATTTT
CASSLTRGTDTQYF
>-|TRBV2|-|TRBJ2-2
TGTGCCAGATCGAGGTCGGGAAGGATCGGGGAGCTGTTTTTT
CARSRSGRIGELFF
>-|TRBV28|-|TRBJ2-1
TGTGCCAGCAGTGACAGATGGCACAATGAGCAGTTCTTC
CASSDRWHNEQFF
>-|TRBV4-3|-|TRBJ2-5
TGCGCCAGCAGCCCGGGGGTGGGGTTCCAAGAGACCCAGTACTTC
CASSPGVGFQETQYF
>TRBD1|TRBV19|-|TRBJ1-2
TGTGCCACCTCCGAAACAGGGGATCGAAACTATGGCTACACCTTC
CATSETGDRNYGYTF
>-|TRBV7-9|-|TRBJ2-2
TGTGCCACCCCGGCGGGGCTAGTCACCGGGGAGCTGTTTTTT
CATPAGLVTGELFF
>-|TRBV7-6|-|TRBJ2-2
TGTGCCAGCAGCCCCTTCCGGGACTACACCGGGGAGCTGTTTTTT
CASSPFRDYTGELFF
>TRBD2|TRBV29-1|-|TRBJ2-5
TGCAGCGTTGAGGGACAGACTAGCGGGGATCTGGAGGAGACCCAGTACTTC
CSVEGQTSGDLEETQYF
>TRBD2|TRBV14|-|TRBJ2-4
TGTGCCAGCAGCCAAGATGGTCTAGCGGGAGATAAAAACATTCAGTACTTC
CASSQDGLAGDKNIQYF
>-|TRBV7-9|few|TRBJ2-1
TGTGCCAGCAGCTTAGTAGGCGGGATAAACAATGAGCAGTTCTTC
CASSLVGGINNEQFF
>TRBD1|TRBV19|-|TRBJ2-4
TGTGCCAGTAGGCCTGGACAGGGGAACATTCAGTACTTC
CASRPGQGNIQYF
>-|TRBV7-2|-|TRBJ1-4
TGTGCCAGCAGCTTGCAGGGAACAACTAATGAAAAACTGTTTTTT
CASSLQGTTNEKLFF